This TCR beta chain was identified during a study of human thymus T cells. Study-wide findings and caveats: Thymic and blood repertoires appeared to display a bias in their usage of V and J genes.

Germline assignment: CDR1 SGHTA and CDR2 FQGNSA. V was trimmed by 2 bases and J by 3 bases, leaving 16 bases between them. This CDR3 has 16 amino acids. TCRdb's copy holds only in-frame clones and misses some; the assay was immunoSEQ multiplex PCR. The sample shows 40,000 to 55,000 clones, nearly 95% of them seen only once. Concerning this clone: What it binds is not known.

It was healthy Finnish infants having corrective surgery for congenital heart defects who were the donors. Half of the eight donors gave roughly 0.5-1 mL blood during surgery. All available leukocytes, rather than a set cell count, yielded the blood DNA. This rearrangement joins TRBV7-2 to TRBJ1-2; maybe TRBD1 (5 bases). Sequencing was performed on blood. The clonotype comes from a boy less than two years old with a congenital heart defect but otherwise immunologically healthy. The CDR3 spells CASSLYGATIDYGYTF. DNA for the CDR3: TGTGCCAGCAGCTTATACGGGGCCACTATAGACTATGGCTACACCTTC.